The rows below give T cell receptor beta chains drawn from one sample of a study of cytomegalovirus exposure and HLA in healthy donors. TCRdb's copy holds only in-frame clones and misses some; the assay was immunoSEQ multiplex PCR. Among 55,000 to 85,000 clones listed, 86% were seen once. The sample was PBMCs. These receptors were collected from a woman in her twenties or thirties in good health and CMV-seronegative. Each CDR3 is given with its conserved first and last residue. A D gene is named only where the DNA matches it firmly.

CDR3aa: CASSIAAGVKEQYF
d_gene: TRBD2
v_gene: TRBV7-3

CDR3aa: CAISESLAGRYNEQFF
d_gene: TRBD2
v_gene: TRBV10-3

CDR3aa: CASSPGLAASSYEQYF
d_gene: TRBD2
v_gene: TRBV11-2

CDR3aa: CASIWDRGTGYTF
d_gene: TRBD1
v_gene: TRBV6-1

CDR3aa: CASRIVSVGTDTQYF
d_gene: .
v_gene: TRBV7-6

CDR3aa: CASSLGDSVHGAFF
d_gene: TRBD1
v_gene: TRBV28

CDR3aa: CASKEGPYGYTF
d_gene: .
v_gene: TRBV6-5

CDR3aa: CASSPVAGPEAFF
d_gene: .
v_gene: TRBV7-7

CDR3aa: CASSVEDVAGGDTQYF
d_gene: TRBD2
v_gene: TRBV9

CDR3aa: CASSLLGGLVYGYTF
d_gene: .
v_gene: TRBV5-1

CDR3aa: CATSQDRPSTDTQYF
d_gene: .
v_gene: TRBV6-5

CDR3aa: CASSPGPGQGVNEQFF
d_gene: TRBD1
v_gene: TRBV11-2

CDR3aa: CASSSEASGSTDTQYF
d_gene: TRBD2
v_gene: TRBV7-8

CDR3aa: CASSEGGGNQPQHF
d_gene: .
v_gene: TRBV6-1

CDR3aa: CASSSTGTSGAFF
d_gene: TRBD1
v_gene: TRBV5-6

CDR3aa: CASSFRDRSYEQYF
d_gene: TRBD1
v_gene: TRBV11-3

CDR3aa: CAWSMVTSGRNIQYF
d_gene: TRBD2
v_gene: TRBV30

CDR3aa: CASSLGAGGVSNEQFF
d_gene: TRBD2
v_gene: TRBV7-6

CDR3aa: CASIQGWSSPLHF
d_gene: .
v_gene: TRBV6-1

CDR3aa: CASSLVGTGWADTQYF
d_gene: TRBD1
v_gene: TRBV5-1

CDR3aa: CASSPSPRDYGYTF
d_gene: .
v_gene: TRBV7-9

CDR3aa: CASSLEVLAGTIYEQYF
d_gene: TRBD2
v_gene: TRBV11-2

CDR3aa: CASSLEGENTEAFF
d_gene: .
v_gene: TRBV7-9